These 22 T cell receptor beta chains share one sample of origin, sequenced in a study of blood T cell repertoires in COVID-19. Produced via immunoSEQ multiplex PCR; TCRdb's table is partial and in-frame only. The table shows 140,000 to 150,000 clones, with approximately 80% occurring only once. Sequencing was performed on PBMCs or T cells enriched from blood (not recorded which). The receptors originated from a woman between 50 and 59 years old who had recovered from COVID-19.

Comment on this clone: Relative to the germline gene, one junction end is altered; a read error may explain this. V gene TRBV30 combines with J gene TRBJ2-7; TRBD1 agrees at 8 bases. Germline V gives CDR1 GTSNPN, CDR2 SVGIG (reference sequence). The CDR3 extends over 13 amino acids. CDR3 DNA sequence: TGTGCCTGTACCACAGGGGGTAGCATAATTATCCTCTTC. Translated: CACTTGGSIIILF.

V is TRBV24-1 and J is TRBJ2-5; TRBD2 aligns across 16 bases. CDR1 is KGHDR, CDR2 SFDVKD, per germline. The ends lost 6 bases at V and 2 bases at J; junction bases unmatched: 2. This CDR3 is 16 amino acids long. CDR3 DNA: TGTGCCACCAGTCTGGGACTAGCGGGGGGGCAAGAGACCCAGTACTTC. Residues: CATSLGLAGGQETQYF.

The genes are TRBV3-1 (or the pseudogene TRBV3-2) and TRBJ2-1; weak D call: TRBD2 (7 bases). The CDR3 consists of 16 residues. Germline V lookup: CDR1 LGHDT, CDR2 YNNKEL (reference sequence). V was cut by 3 bases and J by 9 bases, with 21 bases left in between. The CDR3 region has the DNA TGTGCCAGCAGCCAGGGGGTACGGGGGGCTCTTAGTGAGCAGTTCTTC. This gives the protein CASSQGVRGALSEQFF.

J is TRBJ2-1 and V is TRBV5-4, with 11 positions matching TRBD2. Germline CDR1 is SGHNT and CDR2 is YYREEE (reference sequence). The length of the CDR3 is 16 residues. Trimming at V came to 0 bases and at J to 5 bases, leaving 4 bases not matched to a gene. For the CDR3, the DNA is TGTGCCAGCAGCTTGGGACTAGCGGGGAGCCACAATGAGCAGTTCTTC. Translating it yields CASSLGLAGSHNEQFF. The full variable domain, completed using reference TRBV5-4 and TRBJ2-1, is ETGVTQSPTHLIKTRGQQVTLRCSSQSGHNTVSWYQQALGQGPQFIFQYYREEENGRGNFPPRFSGLQFPNYSSELNVNALELDDSALYLCASSLGLAGSHNEQFFGPGTRLTVL.

The J gene is TRBJ2-7, the V gene TRBV3-1 (or the pseudogene TRBV3-2); 9 bases are shared with TRBD2. The germline V gene encodes CDR1 LGHDT and CDR2 YNNKEL (reference sequence). The V segment lost 4 bases and the J segment 3 bases; nucleotides outside the gene matches: 7. The CDR3 consists of 15 residues. CDR3 bases: TGTGCCAGCAGCCCAGCGGGGGGCAGAGTCTACGAGCAGTACTTC. Translating it yields CASSPAGGRVYEQYF.

This chain links TRBV7-2 with TRBJ1-2; 11 bases match TRBD1. The CDR3 is made up of 15 amino acids. CDR1 and CDR2 from the germline V gene are SGHTA and FQGNSA. Trimming took 1 base from V and 8 from J; bases not matched to a gene: 6. The DNA for the CDR3 is TGTGCCAGCAGCTTAGGAGGACAGGGGGCGGAAGGCTACACCTTC. Translating it yields CASSLGGQGAEGYTF. The full variable domain, its missing parts supplied by reference TRBV7-2 and TRBJ1-2, is GAGVSQSPSNKVTEKGKDVELRCDPISGHTALYWYRQSLGQGLEFLIYFQGNSAPDKSGLPSDRFSAERTGGSVSTLTIQRTQQEDSAVYLCASSLGGQGAEGYTFGSGTRLTVV.

The chain's CDR3 is CASSEEAGRSYQETQYF. The CDR3 DNA is TGTGCCAGCAGTGAGGAAGCGGGGAGGAGTTACCAAGAGACCCAGTACTTC. The rearrangement links TRBV2 to TRBJ2-5; 7 nucleotides match TRBD2. The CDR3 has 17 amino acids. Germline lookup yields CDR1 SNHLY and CDR2 FYNNEI. The V segment lost 3 bases and the J segment 0 bases; nucleotides outside the gene matches: 10.

The chain has TRBV5-6 and TRBJ2-2; 12 bases line up with TRBD2. V gave up 3 bases and J gave up 5 bases; unmatched junction bases: 5. The germline V gene has CDR1 SGHDT and CDR2 YYEEEE. The CDR3 is 16 residues long. CDR3 sequence reads: CASSSLTSGGTGELFF. DNA for the CDR3: TGTGCCAGCAGCTCTTTGACTAGCGGGGGTACCGGGGAGCTGTTTTTT. The full variable domain, with the rest looked up from reference TRBV5-6 and TRBJ2-2, is DAGVTQSPTHLIKTRGQQVTLRCSPKSGHDTVSWYQQALGQGPQFIFQYYEEEERQRGNFPDRFSGHQFPNYSSELNVNALLLGDSALYLCASSSLTSGGTGELFFGEGSRLTVL.

The gene calls are TRBV28 and TRBJ1-2; the match to TRBD1 covers 10 bases. Germline-derived CDR1 and CDR2 are MDHEN and SYDVKM. This CDR3 has 14 residues. V was clipped by 8 bases and J by 3 bases; unmatched bases: 6. CDR3 protein: CASGSTGGDYGYTF. In DNA, the CDR3 is TGTGCCAGCGGGTCGACAGGGGGCGACTATGGCTACACCTTC.

CDR3 amino acids: CASSVVQNEQFF. The DNA of the CDR3 is TGTGCCAGCAGCGTAGTTCAAAATGAGCAGTTCTTC. V gene TRBV9 combines with J gene TRBJ2-1; D gene uncertain. Between the trimmed V and J ends, which lost 0 bases and 7 bases, there was a span of 5 bases. The CDR3 is 12 amino acids. CDR1 SGDLS and CDR2 YYNGEE come from the germline V gene.

The chain couples TRBV3-1 (or the pseudogene TRBV3-2) to TRBJ2-3, with 8 positions matching TRBD2. The germline V gene encodes CDR1 LGHDT and CDR2 YNNKEL (reference sequence). The CDR3 is 16 amino acids. Unmatched junction bases numbered 11, after V lost 4 bases and J lost 5 bases. The CDR3 loop reads CASSPRRRGVVDTQYF. The CDR3, as DNA: TGTGCCAGCAGCCCCCGAAGGCGGGGGGTTGTAGATACGCAGTATTTT.

The V and J genes are TRBV5-1 and TRBJ2-1; tentatively, D is TRBD2 (6 bases). V lost 3 bases and J 0 bases, leaving 13 bases between the germline ends. Germline lookup yields CDR1 SGHRS and CDR2 YFSETQ. There are 16 residues in the CDR3. The CDR3 loop is CASSSASAGSYNEQFF. The DNA for the CDR3 is TGCGCCAGCAGCTCCGCTAGCGCTGGCTCCTACAATGAGCAGTTCTTC.

This chain links TRBV7-9 with TRBJ1-3; unclear D gene. The germline CDR1 and CDR2 sequences are SEHNR and FQNEAQ (reference sequence). This CDR3 contains 17 residues. V was pared by 5 bases and J by 3 bases, with 20 bases between. CDR3 region: CASSIRDRSVNGNTIYF. CDR3 nucleotides: TGTGCCAGCAGCATCCGAGATAGAAGTGTGAATGGAAACACCATATATTTT.

This clone was found a few times. The genes are TRBV6-5 and TRBJ1-1; the match to TRBD1 covers 7 bases. Germline V lookup: CDR1 MNHEY, CDR2 SVGAGI. V shed 4 bases and J 12 bases; nucleotides not matched to a gene: 8. This CDR3 contains 12 residues. This CDR3 is CASSFEQGRTFF. The CDR3, as DNA: TGTGCCAGCAGTTTCGAACAGGGGAGGACTTTCTTT.

This chain links TRBV2 with TRBJ1-1; D remains unclear. The V end was cut by 5 bases, the J end by 2 bases, with 9 bases between. Germline V lookup: CDR1 SNHLY, CDR2 FYNNEI. The CDR3 totals 13 residues. The CDR3 reads CASSLQFNTEAFF. CDR3 sequence (DNA): TGTGCCAGCAGTCTACAGTTTAACACTGAAGCTTTCTTT.

This clone was recorded only once. In nucleotides, the CDR3 is TGTGCCTGGAGTGTACACTCCTACAATGAGCAGTTCTTC. Translation: CAWSVHSYNEQFF. The chain links TRBV30 to TRBJ2-1; D remains unclear. Germline V gives CDR1 GTSNPN, CDR2 SVGIG (reference sequence). This CDR3 is built from 13 residues. Trimming pared 0 bases from V and 0 bases from J, leaving 3 bases between.

The chain couples TRBV24-1 to TRBJ2-5; 8 positions agree with TRBD1. CDR1 and CDR2 (germline): KGHDR, SFDVKD. V was clipped by 4 bases and J by 5 bases; unmatched bases: 5. The CDR3 totals 14 residues. The CDR3 sequence: CATSDPDREETQYF. The DNA of the CDR3 is TGTGCCACCAGTGACCCGGACAGGGAGGAGACCCAGTACTTC.

J is TRBJ1-3 and V is TRBV30; 7 bases line up with TRBD1. The CDR3 length is 15 residues. CDR1 is GTSNPN, CDR2 SVGIG, per germline (reference sequence). The V segment lost 8 bases and the J segment 0 bases; nucleotides outside the gene matches: 10. CDR3 sequence (DNA): TGTGCCGGAAGGACAGGAACCAACTCTGGAAACACCATATATTTT. Residues: CAGRTGTNSGNTIYF.

V and J are TRBV5-6 and TRBJ1-1; D remains unclear. V dropped 0 bases and J dropped 8 bases, with 8 bases sitting between them. Germline V gives CDR1 SGHDT, CDR2 YYEEEE. This CDR3 contains 12 residues. CDR3 amino acids: CASSLVAAEAFF. The CDR3 DNA reads as TGTGCCAGCAGCTTGGTCGCGGCAGAAGCTTTCTTT.

The chain links TRBV5-1 to TRBJ1-2; possible D gene TRBD1, 6 bases. V lost 4 bases and J lost 4, with 26 bases in between. Germline assignment: CDR1 SGHRS and CDR2 YFSETQ. The CDR3 contains 18 residues. The CDR3 region is CASSPAGDIPQAGYGYTF. CDR3 in DNA: TGCGCCAGCAGCCCAGCCGGGGACATCCCCCAGGCTGGCTATGGCTACACCTTC.

This clone was counted a few times. The V and J genes are TRBV6-4 and TRBJ2-1; 8 bases agree with TRBD2. Trimming took 3 bases from V and 6 from J; bases not matched to a gene: 10. CDR3 length: 16 residues. The germline V gene encodes CDR1 MRHNA and CDR2 SNTAGT. The CDR3 loop reads CASSELPGGPSNEQFF. The CDR3 nucleotides are TGTGCCAGCAGTGAGCTCCCGGGGGGGCCAAGCAATGAGCAGTTCTTC.

This clone appeared a single time. The chain links TRBV5-1 to TRBJ1-3; TRBD1 is a possible D gene (6 bases). The CDR3 spans 14 residues. The germline V and J ends were trimmed by 6 bases and 0 bases, with 10 bases remaining between them. CDR1 and CDR2 (germline): SGHRS, YFSETQ. CDR3: CASKTGSSGNTIYF. CDR3 nucleotide sequence: TGCGCCAGCAAAACAGGGAGCTCTGGAAACACCATATATTTT. Combining the CDR3 with reference TRBV5-1 and TRBJ1-3 gives the whole variable domain KAGVTQTPRYLIKTRGQQVTLSCSPISGHRSVSWYQQTPGQGLQFLFEYFSETQRNKGNFPGRFSGRQFSNSRSEMNVSTLELGDSALYLCASKTGSSGNTIYFGEGSWLTVV.